This T cell receptor beta chain was sequenced during a study of cytomegalovirus exposure and HLA in healthy donors. Turning to the study itself: There were some 410 genotyped donors. Of these, roughly 82% fell in the genetic ancestry cluster associated with self-reported Caucasian donors. The study's findings and limits: For most TCR sequences rarity was the rule, although some public TCRs occurred in many donors.

Looked up from germline, CDR1 is SGDLS and CDR2 is YYNGEE. V lost 4 bases and J lost 4; bases outside the gene matches: 6. The CDR3 runs to 15 residues. Donors were nominally healthy when sampled, though unrecorded immune exposures were likely. Both 60 Vbeta primers and 13 Jbeta primers went into the PCR. Data came from immunoSEQ multiplex PCR; TCRdb stores just in-frame clones and leaves some out. In the table there are about 160,000 clones, roughly 80% of which are singletons. Details on this clone: Antigen specificity is unknown.

This sequence was found in a woman aged 25-40 years in good health and CMV-seropositive. J is TRBJ2-3 and V is TRBV9; 10 nucleotides match TRBD1. The sequenced sample consisted of PBMCs. The chain's CDR3 is CASSKAGTGADTQYF. The DNA for the CDR3 is TGTGCCAGCAGCAAAGCCGGGACAGGGGCAGATACGCAGTATTTT. The variable domain in full, completed from reference TRBV9 and TRBJ2-3, reads DSGVTQTPKHLITATGQRVTLRCSPRSGDLSVYWYQQSLDQGLQFLIQYYNGEERAKGNILERFSAQQFPDLHSELNLSSLELGDSALYFCASSKAGTGADTQYFGPGTRLTVL.